Below, 16 T cell receptor beta chains from the same sample are listed, as sequenced in a study of blood T cell repertoires in COVID-19. The table came from immunoSEQ multiplex PCR; TCRdb's copy has only in-frame clones and leaves some out. Among 200,000 to 250,000 clones listed, 90% were seen once. The specimen sequenced was PBMCs or T cells enriched from blood (not recorded which). Receptors originate from a man in his thirties or forties who had been exposed to COVID-19.

The chain uses TRBV5-1 and TRBJ2-5; D perhaps matches TRBD1 (6 bases). The length of the CDR3 is 15 residues. The germline gives CDR1 SGHRS, CDR2 YFSETQ. V was pared by 2 bases and J by 4 bases, with 15 bases between. The CDR3 loop is CASSLPQGRGETQYF. The CDR3 DNA reads as TGCGCCAGCAGCTTACCACAGGGTAGGGGAGAGACCCAGTACTTC.

The table lists this clone with a count of one. The genes are TRBV4-1 and TRBJ2-5, with TRBD2 as a possible D gene (5 bases). Per germline, CDR1 MGHRA and CDR2 YSYEKL. The CDR3 is 14 amino acids. Trimming removed 0 bases at V and 4 bases at J, with 9 bases between. The CDR3 DNA follows: TGCGCCAGCAGCCAAGACCGTGCGGGAGAGACCCAGTACTTC. Its protein is CASSQDRAGETQYF.

The V and J genes are TRBV12-3 or TRBV12-4 and TRBJ2-4; 8 nucleotides match TRBD1. Trimming at V came to 1 base and at J to 7 bases, leaving 0 bases not matched to a gene. The CDR3 extends over 13 amino acids. The CDR3 loop reads CASSLGTGNIQYF. For the CDR3, the DNA is TGTGCCAGCAGTTTAGGGACAGGGAACATTCAGTACTTC.

The V call is TRBV5-5, the J call TRBJ2-3; a weak D match, TRBD1 (5 bases). CDR1 and CDR2 (germline): SGHKS, YYEKEE (reference sequence). The V gene lost 4 bases and the J gene lost 0 bases, with 15 bases spanning the gap. There are 16 residues in the CDR3. CDR3 in amino acids: CASSPTDRHSTDTQYF. CDR3 in DNA: TGTGCCAGCAGCCCGACAGACCGACATAGCACAGATACGCAGTATTTT.

The genes are TRBV30 and TRBJ2-3; 7 bases match TRBD1. In germline, CDR1 is GTSNPN, CDR2 SVGIG (reference sequence). There are 14 residues in the CDR3. The CDR3 bases are TGTGCTCACGAAGGGGGCAGGGGCACAGATACGCAGTATTTT. Amino acids: CAHEGGRGTDTQYF.

This clone was detected a few times. This rearrangement joins TRBV15 to TRBJ1-4, with 7 bases identical to TRBD1. The CDR3 extends over 16 amino acids. Germline-derived CDR1 and CDR2 are LNHNV and YYDKDF (reference sequence). J was trimmed by 7 bases and V by 0 bases; bases with no gene match: 8. DNA of the CDR3: TGTGCCACCAGCAGAGATCACCCCAAGGGGGCTGAAAAACTGTTTTTT. It yields the protein CATSRDHPKGAEKLFF. The whole variable domain, remainder taken from reference TRBV15 and TRBJ1-4, is DAMVIQNPRYQVTQFGKPVTLSCSQTLNHNVMYWYQQKSSQAPKLLFHYYDKDFNNEADTPDNFQSRRPNTSFCFLDIRSPGLGDTAMYLCATSRDHPKGAEKLFFGSGTQLSVL.

The chain recombines TRBV23-1 with TRBJ2-1; possible D gene TRBD1, 6 bases. TRBV23-1 is sorted into the ORF group, with uncertain function. The CDR3 covers 14 residues. The germline V and J ends were trimmed by 11 bases and 3 bases, with 17 bases remaining between them. In nucleotides, the CDR3 is TGCGCCCCCAGGGGCACGGTATACTACAATGAGCAGTTCTTC. Translating it yields CAPRGTVYYNEQFF.

The V gene is TRBV4-1, the J gene TRBJ1-5, with 9 nucleotides matching TRBD1. The CDR3 sequence is 17 residues long. CDR1 MGHRA and CDR2 YSYEKL come from the germline V gene. The J segment lost 3 bases and the V segment lost 3 bases, leaving 9 bases of the junction unmatched. The DNA for the CDR3 is TGCGCCAGCAGCCAGGGCCCCGGGACAGGGAACAATCAGCCCCAGCATTTT. The encoded protein is CASSQGPGTGNNQPQHF.

The chain uses TRBV10-3 and TRBJ1-3, with D unclear. Trimming took off 8 bases at V and 0 bases at J, with 5 bases between the two ends. Germline V gene sequence: CDR1 ENHRY, CDR2 SYGVKD. CDR3 length: 12 residues. The CDR3 region has the DNA TGTGCCATCGGGCGCTCTGGAAACACCATATATTTT. It codes for CAIGRSGNTIYF.

This sequence joins TRBV19 and TRBJ2-1, with TRBD1 identical over 7 bases. CDR1 is LNHDA, CDR2 SQIVND, per germline (reference sequence). With V trimmed by 1 base and J by 3 bases, 3 bases remained unmatched. The CDR3 loop spans 15 amino acids. CDR3 bases: TGTGCCAGTAGTATAGGAGGGGACAGCTACAATGAGCAGTTCTTC. This gives the protein CASSIGGDSYNEQFF.

DNA of the CDR3: TGTGCCAGCAGCCAATTCGGTCGACTATCCTCCTACAATGAGCAGTTCTTC. Its translation is CASSQFGRLSSYNEQFF. This chain joins TRBV3-1 (or the pseudogene TRBV3-2) and TRBJ2-1; D is perhaps TRBD2 (5 bases). The CDR3 has 17 amino acids. The germline gives CDR1 LGHDT, CDR2 YNNKEL (reference sequence). The V end was cut by 2 bases, the J end by 0 bases, with 14 bases between.

The chain links TRBV29-1 to TRBJ2-1; TRBD2 matches at 9 bases. The CDR3 consists of 15 residues. Germline assignment: CDR1 SQVTM and CDR2 ANQGSEA. V was clipped by 3 bases and J by 4 bases; unmatched bases: 7. CDR3 amino acids: CSVDGASGAYNEQFF. CDR3 bases: TGCAGCGTTGATGGGGCTAGCGGGGCGTACAATGAGCAGTTCTTC.

The chain recombines TRBV5-4 with TRBJ1-1; 8 bases line up with TRBD1. The junction had 7 bases not matched to a gene; V was cut back by 3 bases and J by 6 bases. The length of the CDR3 is 14 residues. The germline V gene has CDR1 SGHNT and CDR2 YYREEE (reference sequence). The CDR3, as DNA: TGTGCCAGCAGCTCAGTTACAGGGGGGGCTGAAGCTTTCTTT. Protein: CASSSVTGGAEAFF.

The rearrangement links TRBV12-5 to TRBJ2-1, with D uncertain. V lost 2 bases, J lost 3 bases, and 11 bases lay in between. The germline gives CDR1 LGHNT, CDR2 FRNRAP. The CDR3 sequence is 15 residues long. CDR3 nucleotide sequence: TGTGCTAGTGGTTTGATATACCTAGTCTACAATGAGCAGTTCTTC. Protein product: CASGLIYLVYNEQFF.

The gene calls are TRBV10-3 and TRBJ2-7; D is possibly TRBD2 (6 bases). Germline V gene data show CDR1 as ENHRY and CDR2 as SYGVKD. V lost 8 bases to trimming and J lost 5 bases, with 16 bases between them. The CDR3 length is 13 residues. The CDR3 sequence: CAIGRDSPDEQYF. CDR3 bases: TGTGCCATCGGCCGGGACTCCCCTGACGAGCAGTACTTC.

The chain has TRBV3-1 (or the pseudogene TRBV3-2) and TRBJ2-3, with D hard to call. CDR3 length: 14 amino acids. Germline values: CDR1 LGHDT, CDR2 YNNKEL (reference sequence). Deletions cut 4 bases from V and 6 bases from J, with 14 bases between. CDR3 bases: TGTGCCAGCAGCCCACCCTCAGGCCGGGATACGCAGTATTTT. It encodes CASSPPSGRDTQYF.